This T cell receptor beta chain was recovered during a study of blood T cell repertoires in COVID-19. On the study more broadly: Samples representing acute and convalescent COVID-19 were sourced from the United States, Italy and Spain. The analysed material was cDNA or gDNA that came from T cells, B-cell-depleted T cells, or PBMCs.

The protocol was immunoSEQ multiplex PCR, while the TCRdb copy is restricted to in-frame clones and leaves out a portion. This sample has roughly 220,000 clones, with 70% to 85% found just once. There are 16 residues in the CDR3. Looked up from germline, CDR1 is LNHNV and CDR2 is YYDKDF (reference sequence). V trimming: 0 bases; J trimming: 4 bases; junction bases outside the gene matches: 8. The chain combines TRBV15 with TRBJ2-5; 7 positions match TRBD2. This TCR came from a middle-aged woman with acute COVID-19. The sequenced sample consisted of PBMCs or T cells enriched from blood (not recorded which). The CDR3 nucleotides are TGTGCCACCAGCAGAGATATTCGGGGCGGGAGAGAGACCCAGTACTTC. Its translation: CATSRDIRGGRETQYF.